The sequence of this T cell receptor (beta chain) was determined in a study of T cells in Graves' hyperthyroidism and ophthalmopathy. Amplification of TCR beta CDR3 regions was performed using RNA transcripts as template. The HTBI primer set was used in a first-round RT-PCR of the TCR CDR3. Each CDR3 protein is one row after TCRdb ran MiXCR on the multiplex PCR reads. In the table there are about 270,000 distinct CDR3 sequences, approximately 21% of which are singletons. This clonotype was observed many times. Clinical symptoms, serum thyroxine, TRAb, thyroid ultrasound and orbital computed tomography established diagnosis. Germline V CDR1 and CDR2: DFQATT, SNEGSKA (reference sequence). Trimming removed 7 bases from V and 10 bases from J; junction bases left unmatched: 11. CDR3 size: 14 residues.

The material sequenced was blood. This clonotype originated in a man aged 30 to 45 with Graves' ophthalmopathy. The chain joins TRBV20-1 to TRBJ2-1, with 12 positions matching TRBD2. As DNA, the CDR3 is TGCAGTGTACTTCCTAGCGGGAGGGCCCAGGAGCAGTTCTTC. This codes for CSVLPSGRAQEQFF.